This T cell receptor beta chain was captured in a study of T cells in Graves' hyperthyroidism and ophthalmopathy. In its sample, this clonotype was seen many times. Researchers amplified the TCR beta CDR3 regions from RNA transcripts. Initially, a first-round RT-PCR of the TCR CDR3 employed the HTBI primer set. TCRdb reanalysed the multiplex PCR reads using MiXCR and keeps one entry per CDR3 protein. The sample lists some 500,000 distinct CDR3 sequences; 14% were seen once. V was pared by 11 bases and J by 5 bases, with 11 bases of the junction left unmatched. This CDR3 is 14 amino acids long. From germline, CDR1 is MDHEN and CDR2 SYDVKM.

The chain combines TRBV28 with TRBJ2-5; 10 bases match TRBD1. The TCR comes from a woman in her late teens or twenties with Graves' hyperthyroidism. Input material: blood. CDR3 region: CAGTRDRGSETQYF. CDR3 sequence (DNA): TGTGCCGGCACCCGGGACAGGGGCTCGGAGACCCAGTACTTC.